This TCR beta chain was sequenced in a study of early T cells in non-severe SARS-CoV-2 infection. Across the study: Sequencing targeted bulk RNA from unsorted whole blood, leaving chains unpaired. Study observations and caveats: VDJdb matches were skewed toward anti-spike CD8 T cell responses.

The sample holds many counts of this clonotype. The antigen is not known. With V trimmed by 4 bases and J by 1 base, 6 bases remained unmatched. CDR3 size: 15 residues. CDR1 SEHNR and CDR2 FQNEAQ come from the germline V gene (reference sequence). Tagging with unique molecular identifiers was applied to individual cDNA molecules. In TCRdb, the 5' RACE reads were re-called with MiXCR into one record per CDR3 protein. The sample has approximately 50,000 distinct CDR3 sequences; about 7.4% are singletons. This chain uses TRBV7-9 with TRBJ1-1, with 7 nucleotides matching TRBD1. This receptor was taken from an adult who was a healthcare worker with PCR-confirmed SARS-CoV-2 infection or an uninfected control (not recorded which). Material for sequencing was whole blood. The CDR3 is CASSYGQERNTEAFF. In DNA form, the CDR3 reads TGTGCCAGCAGCTACGGACAGGAGAGGAACACTGAAGCTTTCTTT.